This TCR beta chain derives from a study of CD8 T cells in ankylosing spondylitis. V was clipped by 3 bases and J by 4 bases, with 5 bases between them. Germline CDR1 reads ENHRY; CDR2 reads SYGVKD. This CDR3 contains 12 residues. Ten or more counts support this clonotype. TCRdb called the 5' RACE reads again in MiXCR, with one record for every CDR3 protein. The sample has about 170,000 distinct CDR3 sequences, about 17% seen once; the top ten hold under 9%. V and J are TRBV10-3 and TRBJ2-3; the D is unclear. The receptor comes from a male donor with ankylosing spondylitis or in good health (not recorded which). Sequencing input: blood, either unsorted or a sorted T cell fraction (not recorded which). The CDR3 coding sequence is TGTGCCATCAGTGAAACGGCAGATACGCAGTATTTT. It codes for CAISETADTQYF.